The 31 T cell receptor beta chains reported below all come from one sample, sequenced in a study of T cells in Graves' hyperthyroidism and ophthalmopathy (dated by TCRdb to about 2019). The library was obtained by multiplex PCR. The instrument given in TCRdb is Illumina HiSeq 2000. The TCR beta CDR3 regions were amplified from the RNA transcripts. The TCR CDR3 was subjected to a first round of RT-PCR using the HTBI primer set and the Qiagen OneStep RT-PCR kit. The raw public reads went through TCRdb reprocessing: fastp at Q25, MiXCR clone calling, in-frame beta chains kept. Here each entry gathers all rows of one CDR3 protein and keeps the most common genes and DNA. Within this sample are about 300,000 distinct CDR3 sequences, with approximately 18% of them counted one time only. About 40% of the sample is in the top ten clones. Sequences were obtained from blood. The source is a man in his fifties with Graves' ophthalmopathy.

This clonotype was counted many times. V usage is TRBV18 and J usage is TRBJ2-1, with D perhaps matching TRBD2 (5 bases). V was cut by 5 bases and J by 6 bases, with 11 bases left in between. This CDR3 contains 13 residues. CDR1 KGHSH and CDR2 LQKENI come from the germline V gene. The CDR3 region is CASSARTANEQFF. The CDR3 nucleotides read TGTGCCAGCTCAGCTCGGACTGCCAATGAGCAGTTCTTC.

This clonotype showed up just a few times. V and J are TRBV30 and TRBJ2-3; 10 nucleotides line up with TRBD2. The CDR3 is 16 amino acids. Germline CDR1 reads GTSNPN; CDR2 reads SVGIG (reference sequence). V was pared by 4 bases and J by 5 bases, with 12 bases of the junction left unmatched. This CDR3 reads CAWTRGLAGVGDTQYF. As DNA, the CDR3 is TGTGCCTGGACCCGGGGGCTAGCGGGAGTGGGAGATACGCAGTATTTT.

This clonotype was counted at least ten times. The CDR3 coding sequence is TGTGCCTGGGGGAGGGGACTAGCGGGAGGAGAGACCCAGTACTTC. This translates into CAWGRGLAGGETQYF. This chain links TRBV30 with TRBJ2-5; the match to TRBD2 covers 15 bases. V lost 5 bases, J lost 4 bases, and 5 bases stayed unmatched. The CDR3 runs 15 residues. Germline V lookup: CDR1 GTSNPN, CDR2 SVGIG (reference sequence).

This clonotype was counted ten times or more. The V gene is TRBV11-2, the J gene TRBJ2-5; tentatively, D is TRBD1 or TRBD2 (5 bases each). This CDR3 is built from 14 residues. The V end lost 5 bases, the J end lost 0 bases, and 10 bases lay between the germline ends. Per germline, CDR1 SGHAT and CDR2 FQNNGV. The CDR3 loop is CASSEGRNQETQYF. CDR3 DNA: TGTGCCAGCAGCGAGGGACGGAACCAAGAGACCCAGTACTTC.

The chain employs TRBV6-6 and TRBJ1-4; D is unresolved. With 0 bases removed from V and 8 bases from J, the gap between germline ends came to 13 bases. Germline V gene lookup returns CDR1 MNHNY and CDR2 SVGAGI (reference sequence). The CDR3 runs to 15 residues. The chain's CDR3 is CASSYSGSRPEKLFF. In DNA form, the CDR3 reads TGTGCCAGCAGTTACTCGGGGAGCCGGCCCGAAAAACTGTTTTTT.

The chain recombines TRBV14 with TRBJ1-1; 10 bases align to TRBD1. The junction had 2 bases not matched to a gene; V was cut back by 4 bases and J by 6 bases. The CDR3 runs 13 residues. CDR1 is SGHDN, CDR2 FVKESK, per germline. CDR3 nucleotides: TGTGCCAGCAGCCCGGACAGGGGGGCTGAAGCTTTCTTT. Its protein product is CASSPDRGAEAFF.

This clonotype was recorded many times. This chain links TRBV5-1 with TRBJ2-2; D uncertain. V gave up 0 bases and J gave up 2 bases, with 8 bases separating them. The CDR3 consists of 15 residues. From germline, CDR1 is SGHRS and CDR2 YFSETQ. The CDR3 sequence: CASSLELDNTGELFF. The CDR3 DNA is TGCGCCAGCAGCTTGGAACTGGACAACACCGGGGAGCTGTTTTTT. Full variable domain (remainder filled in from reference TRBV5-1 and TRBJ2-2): KAGVTQTPRYLIKTRGQQVTLSCSPISGHRSVSWYQQTPGQGLQFLFEYFSETQRNKGNFPGRFSGRQFSNSRSEMNVSTLELGDSALYLCASSLELDNTGELFFGEGSRLTVL.

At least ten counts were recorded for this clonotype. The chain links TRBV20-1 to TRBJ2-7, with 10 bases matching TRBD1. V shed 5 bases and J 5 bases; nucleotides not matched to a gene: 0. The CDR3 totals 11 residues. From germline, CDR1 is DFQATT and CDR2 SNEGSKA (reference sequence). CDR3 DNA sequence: TGCAGTGCTGACAGGGGGCACGAGCAGTACTTC. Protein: CSADRGHEQYF.

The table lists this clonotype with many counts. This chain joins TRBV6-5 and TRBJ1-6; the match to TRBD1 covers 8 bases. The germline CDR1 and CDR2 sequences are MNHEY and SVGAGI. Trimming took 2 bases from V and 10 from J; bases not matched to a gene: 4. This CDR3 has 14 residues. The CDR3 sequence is CASSYGQGRSPLHF. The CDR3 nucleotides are TGTGCCAGCAGTTACGGACAGGGTAGATCACCCCTCCACTTT.

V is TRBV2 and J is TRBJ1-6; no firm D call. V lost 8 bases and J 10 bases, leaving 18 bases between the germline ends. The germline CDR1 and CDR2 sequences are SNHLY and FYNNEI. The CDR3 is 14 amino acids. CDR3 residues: CASCPLERRSPLHF. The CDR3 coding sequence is TGTGCCAGCTGCCCTTTGGAGAGAAGATCACCCCTCCACTTT.

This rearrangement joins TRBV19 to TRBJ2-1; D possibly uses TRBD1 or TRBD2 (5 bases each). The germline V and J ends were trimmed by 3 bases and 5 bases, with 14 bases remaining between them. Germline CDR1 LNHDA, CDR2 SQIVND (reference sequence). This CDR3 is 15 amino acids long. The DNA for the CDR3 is TGTGCCAGTAGTATGGTCGGGACCTCGAACAATGAGCAGTTCTTC. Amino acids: CASSMVGTSNNEQFF.

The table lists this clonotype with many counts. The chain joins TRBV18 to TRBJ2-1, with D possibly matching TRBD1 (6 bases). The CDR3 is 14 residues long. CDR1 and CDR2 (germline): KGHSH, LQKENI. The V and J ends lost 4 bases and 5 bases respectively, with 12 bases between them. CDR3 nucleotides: TGTGCCAGCTCACACTCCCGGGACAACAATGAGCAGTTCTTC. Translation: CASSHSRDNNEQFF.

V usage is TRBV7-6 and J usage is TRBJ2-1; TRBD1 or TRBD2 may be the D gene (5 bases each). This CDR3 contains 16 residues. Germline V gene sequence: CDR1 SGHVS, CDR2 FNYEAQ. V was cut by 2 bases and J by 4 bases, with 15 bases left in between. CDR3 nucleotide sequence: TGTGCCAGCAGCTTAACAGGACTGAAGGGGTACAATGAGCAGTTCTTC. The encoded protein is CASSLTGLKGYNEQFF.

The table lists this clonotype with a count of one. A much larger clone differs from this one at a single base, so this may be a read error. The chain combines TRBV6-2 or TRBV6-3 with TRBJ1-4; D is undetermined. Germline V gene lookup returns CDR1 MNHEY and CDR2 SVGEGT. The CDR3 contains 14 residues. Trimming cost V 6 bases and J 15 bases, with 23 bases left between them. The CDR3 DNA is TGTGCCAGCAGGCAGCTACCGGGGAATGGGAAAATGTTTTTT. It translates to CASRQLPGNGKMFF.

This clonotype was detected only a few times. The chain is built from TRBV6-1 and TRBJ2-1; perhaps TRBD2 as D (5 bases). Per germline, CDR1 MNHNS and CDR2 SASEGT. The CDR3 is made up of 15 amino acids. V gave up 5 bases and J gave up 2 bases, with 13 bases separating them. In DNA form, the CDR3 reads TGTGCCAGCAGTCCGGCGGAGGTCGCCTACAATGAGCAGTTCTTC. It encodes CASSPAEVAYNEQFF.

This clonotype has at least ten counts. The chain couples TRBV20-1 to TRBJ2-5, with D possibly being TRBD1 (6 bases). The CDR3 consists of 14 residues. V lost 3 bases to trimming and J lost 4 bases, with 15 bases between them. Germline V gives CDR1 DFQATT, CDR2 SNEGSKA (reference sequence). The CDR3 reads CSASHQGYIETQYF. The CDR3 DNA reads TGCAGTGCTAGTCACCAGGGGTACATAGAGACCCAGTACTTC.

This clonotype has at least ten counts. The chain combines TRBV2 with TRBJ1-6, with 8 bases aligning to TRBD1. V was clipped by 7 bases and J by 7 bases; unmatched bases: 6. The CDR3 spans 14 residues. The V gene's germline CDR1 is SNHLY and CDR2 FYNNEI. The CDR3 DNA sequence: TGTGCCAGCAAGGAGAACAGGGGGAATTCACCCCTCCACTTT. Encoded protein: CASKENRGNSPLHF.

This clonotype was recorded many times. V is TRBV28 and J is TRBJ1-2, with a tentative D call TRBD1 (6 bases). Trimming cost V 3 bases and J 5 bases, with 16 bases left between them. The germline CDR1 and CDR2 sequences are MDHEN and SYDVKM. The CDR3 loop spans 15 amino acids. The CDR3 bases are TGTGCCAGCAGTTTGATCGCCGGACAGACTTATGGCTACACCTTC. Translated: CASSLIAGQTYGYTF.

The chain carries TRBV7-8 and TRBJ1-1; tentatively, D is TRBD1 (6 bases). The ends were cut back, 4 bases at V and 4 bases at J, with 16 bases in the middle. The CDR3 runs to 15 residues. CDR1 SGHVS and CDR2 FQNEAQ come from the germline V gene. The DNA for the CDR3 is TGTGCCAGCAGCTCTCCGACAGGACTCAGCACTGAAGCTTTCTTT. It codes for CASSSPTGLSTEAFF.

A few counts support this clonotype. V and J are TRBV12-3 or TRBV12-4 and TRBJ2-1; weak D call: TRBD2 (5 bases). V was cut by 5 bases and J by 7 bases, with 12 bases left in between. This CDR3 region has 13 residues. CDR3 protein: CASSNGELNEQFF. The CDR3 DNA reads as TGTGCCAGCAGTAACGGGGAATTGAATGAGCAGTTCTTC.

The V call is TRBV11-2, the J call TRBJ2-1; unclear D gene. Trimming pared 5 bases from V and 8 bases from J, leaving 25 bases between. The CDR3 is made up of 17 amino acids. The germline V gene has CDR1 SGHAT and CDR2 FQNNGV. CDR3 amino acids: CASSPRPRPEPGDEQFF. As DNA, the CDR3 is TGTGCCAGCAGCCCGAGACCCAGGCCGGAGCCGGGCGATGAGCAGTTCTTC.

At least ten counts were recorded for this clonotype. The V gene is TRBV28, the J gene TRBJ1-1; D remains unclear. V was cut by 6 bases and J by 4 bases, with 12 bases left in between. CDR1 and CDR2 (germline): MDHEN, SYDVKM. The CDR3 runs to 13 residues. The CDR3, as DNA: TGTGCCAGCAGAGGAGGGTATACCACTGAAGCTTTCTTT. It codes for CASRGGYTTEAFF.

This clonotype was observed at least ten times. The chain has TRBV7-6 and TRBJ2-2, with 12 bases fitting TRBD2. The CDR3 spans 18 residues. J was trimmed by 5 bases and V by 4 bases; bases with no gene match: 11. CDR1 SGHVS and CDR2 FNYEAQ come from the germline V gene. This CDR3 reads CASSSRLAGVRGTGELFF. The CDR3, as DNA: TGTGCCAGCAGCTCCAGACTAGCGGGAGTAAGGGGGACCGGGGAGCTGTTTTTT.

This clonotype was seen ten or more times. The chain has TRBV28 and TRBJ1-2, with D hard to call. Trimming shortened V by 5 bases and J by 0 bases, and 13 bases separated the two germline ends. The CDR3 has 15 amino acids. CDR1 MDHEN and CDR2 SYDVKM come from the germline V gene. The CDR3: CASSPRTPPNYGYTF. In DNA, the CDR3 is TGTGCCAGCAGTCCCCGGACCCCACCTAACTATGGCTACACCTTC.

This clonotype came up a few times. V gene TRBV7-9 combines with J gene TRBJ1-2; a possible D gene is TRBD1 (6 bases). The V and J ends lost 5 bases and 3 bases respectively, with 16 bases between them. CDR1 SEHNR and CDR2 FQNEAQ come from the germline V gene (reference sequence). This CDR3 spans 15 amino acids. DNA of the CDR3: TGTGCCAGCAGCCGTGGTGGGGGGCGCGACTATGGCTACACCTTC. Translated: CASSRGGGRDYGYTF.

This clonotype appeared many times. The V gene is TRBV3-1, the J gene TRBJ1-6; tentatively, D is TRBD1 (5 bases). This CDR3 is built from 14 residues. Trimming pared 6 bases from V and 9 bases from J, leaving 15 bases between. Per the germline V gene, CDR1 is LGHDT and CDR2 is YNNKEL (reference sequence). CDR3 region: CASRHKVRGSPLHF. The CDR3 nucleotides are TGTGCCAGCAGGCATAAGGTGAGGGGTTCACCCCTCCACTTT.

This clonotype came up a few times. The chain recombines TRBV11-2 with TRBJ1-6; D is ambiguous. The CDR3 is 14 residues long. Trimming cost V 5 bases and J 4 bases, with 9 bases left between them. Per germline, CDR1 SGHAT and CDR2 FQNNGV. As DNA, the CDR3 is TGTGCCAGCAGCGCAACAGATTATAATTCACCCCTCCACTTT. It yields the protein CASSATDYNSPLHF.

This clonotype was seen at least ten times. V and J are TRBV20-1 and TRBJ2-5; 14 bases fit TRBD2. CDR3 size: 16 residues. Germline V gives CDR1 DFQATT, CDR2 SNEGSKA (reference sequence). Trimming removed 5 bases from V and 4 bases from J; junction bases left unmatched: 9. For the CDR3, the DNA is TGCAGTGCTCCGGGACTAGCGGGAGCCGGGGGAGAGACCCAGTACTTC. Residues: CSAPGLAGAGGETQYF.

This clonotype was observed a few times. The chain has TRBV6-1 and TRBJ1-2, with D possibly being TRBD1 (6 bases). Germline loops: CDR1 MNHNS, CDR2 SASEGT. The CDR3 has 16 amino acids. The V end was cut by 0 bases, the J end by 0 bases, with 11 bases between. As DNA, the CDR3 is TGTGCCAGCAGTGAAGCTATAGGGGGGACTAACTATGGCTACACCTTC. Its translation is CASSEAIGGTNYGYTF.

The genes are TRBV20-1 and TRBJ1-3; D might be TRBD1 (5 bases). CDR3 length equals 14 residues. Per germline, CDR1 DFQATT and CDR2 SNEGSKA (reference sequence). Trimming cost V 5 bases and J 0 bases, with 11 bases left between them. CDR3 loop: CSAGLRGSGNTIYF. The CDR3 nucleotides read TGCAGTGCTGGTCTGAGGGGCTCTGGAAACACCATATATTTT.

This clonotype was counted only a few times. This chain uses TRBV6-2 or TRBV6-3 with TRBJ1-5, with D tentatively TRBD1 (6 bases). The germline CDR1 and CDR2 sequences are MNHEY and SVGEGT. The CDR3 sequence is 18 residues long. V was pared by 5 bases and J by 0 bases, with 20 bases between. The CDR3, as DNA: TGTGCCAGCAGTCCACCCCCGACAGGTCAATATAGCAATCAGCCCCAGCATTTT. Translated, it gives CASSPPPTGQYSNQPQHF.